This T cell receptor (beta chain) comes out of a study of T cell responses to AZD1222 COVID-19 vaccine. Whole-study context: Second-dose intervals of approximately 4 or approximately 12 weeks were pooled.

Germline V gives CDR1 MNHEY, CDR2 SMNVEV (reference sequence). V shed 6 bases and J 6 bases; nucleotides not matched to a gene: 13. This CDR3 has 16 residues. Some clones are missing from TCRdb's copy, which holds only in-frame ones; the method was immunoSEQ multiplex PCR. The data show 140,000 to 150,000 clones, roughly 92% seen once. Notes on this clone: Antigen unknown.

Overall study results and limits: Donors were chiefly white British, with a greater number of females, and clonal diversity was perhaps underestimated. Receipt of two AZD1222 doses was followed by a rise in Spike-specific TCR breadth and depth.

The sample in question was peripheral blood, obtained on day 0 of AZD1222 vaccination. This sequence joins TRBV27 and TRBJ2-3, with 9 bases matching TRBD2. The sequence came from an adult in good health. The CDR3 protein is CASSLIAGARLDTQYF. Here the CDR3 DNA reads TGTGCCAGCAGCCTGATAGCGGGAGCCCGGTTGGATACGCAGTATTTT.